A selection of T cell receptor beta chains follows, all from one sample in a study of radiotherapy plus CTLA-4 blockade in lung cancer. Only in-frame clones appear in the TCRdb table, and some are missing; sequencing was by immunoSEQ multiplex PCR. Of more than 75,000 clones in the sample, around 80% are singletons; the top ten hold 20% to 30%. The sample consisted of peripheral blood, taken from a patient treated with radiotherapy plus ipilimumab. These receptors all stem from a human donor with non-small cell lung cancer that progressed on radiotherapy plus ipilimumab. The CDR3 runs from the conserved cysteine through the conserved F or W. The order of the fields is V gene, D gene, J gene, clone size, CDR3 DNA, CDR3 protein. A D gene is named only where the DNA matches it firmly. Expanded clones are given a class, and other clones once, few, many or no size at all.

V: TRBV6-1
D: .
J: TRBJ2-3
size: .
DNA: TGTGCCAGCAGTGGTTGGGTCCCCGGGGCGACAGATACGCAGTATTTT
CDR3: CASSGWVPGATDTQYF

V: TRBV5-5
D: TRBD1
J: TRBJ2-1
size: .
DNA: TGTGCCAGCATAAGGACAGGGTCGGGCAATGAGCAGTTCTTC
CDR3: CASIRTGSGNEQFF

V: TRBV28
D: .
J: TRBJ2-7
size: few
DNA: TGTGCCAGCACCTTGGTCGGGACAAACGGCGAGCAGTACTTC
CDR3: CASTLVGTNGEQYF

V: TRBV4-2
D: .
J: TRBJ1-1
size: .
DNA: TGTGCCAGCAGCCAAGCTGGTACAGGGATGAACACTGAAGCTTTCTTT
CDR3: CASSQAGTGMNTEAFF

V: TRBV11-2
D: .
J: TRBJ1-5
size: .
DNA: TGTGCCAGCAGCTCCAGGGGTCAGCCCCAGCATTTT
CDR3: CASSSRGQPQHF

V: TRBV28
D: TRBD1
J: TRBJ1-2
size: .
DNA: TGTGCCAGCAGTCAAAACGGACAGGACCTCTATGGCTACACCTTC
CDR3: CASSQNGQDLYGYTF

V: TRBV6-6
D: .
J: TRBJ1-1
size: .
DNA: TGTGCCAGCAGTGCCATCAACACTGAAGCTTTCTTT
CDR3: CASSAINTEAFF

V: TRBV6-1
D: TRBD1
J: TRBJ1-1
size: .
DNA: TGTGCCAGCAGTGTTATACAGGGGCCCACTGAAGCTTTCTTT
CDR3: CASSVIQGPTEAFF

V: TRBV29-1
D: .
J: TRBJ2-3
size: .
DNA: TGCAGCGTCGCTGTAAGGCCCTTATTCGATACGCAGTATTTT
CDR3: CSVAVRPLFDTQYF

V: TRBV28
D: .
J: TRBJ2-1
size: .
DNA: TGTGCCAGCAGTCTCTCCGGGACACGAAGGAACAATGAGCAGTTCTTC
CDR3: CASSLSGTRRNNEQFF

V: TRBV19
D: TRBD1
J: TRBJ2-5
size: once
DNA: TGTGCCAGTAGTCCCCGGGACAGGGTGACAGAGACCCAGTACTTC
CDR3: CASSPRDRVTETQYF

V: TRBV28
D: .
J: TRBJ1-3
size: medium-sized
DNA: TGTGCCAGCAGTCAGACAGTGACTGGAAACACCATATATTTT
CDR3: CASSQTVTGNTIYF

V: TRBV19
D: .
J: TRBJ1-2
size: once
DNA: TGTGCCAGTAGAGTACAGGGAGCTAACTATGGCTACACCTTC
CDR3: CASRVQGANYGYTF

V: TRBV5-1
D: .
J: TRBJ2-5
size: once
DNA: TGCGCCAGCAGCTTGGGTTTCCAGAAAGAGACCCAGTACTTC
CDR3: CASSLGFQKETQYF

V: TRBV5-1
D: TRBD2
J: TRBJ2-3
size: .
DNA: TGCGCCAGCAGCTTGGGCCCGGGACTATCAAAGGTGGCGGATACGCAGTATTTT
CDR3: CASSLGPGLSKVADTQYF

V: TRBV5-1
D: .
J: TRBJ2-1
size: .
DNA: TGCGCCAGCAGCTTGGCCGGTACTAGCAGGTACAATGAGCAGTTCTTC
CDR3: CASSLAGTSRYNEQFF

V: TRBV7-9
D: .
J: TRBJ1-5
size: .
DNA: TGTGCCAGCAGCTTAGCCGCAGGTCCGAGCAATCAGCCCCAGCATTTT
CDR3: CASSLAAGPSNQPQHF

V: TRBV6-6
D: TRBD1
J: TRBJ1-3
size: .
DNA: TGTGCCAGCAGTGGGACAGCCTCTGGAAACACCATATATTTT
CDR3: CASSGTASGNTIYF

V: TRBV5-6
D: .
J: TRBJ1-5
size: .
DNA: TGTGCCAGCAGCTTGGGGGGCAGCCCCAATCAGCCCCAGCATTTT
CDR3: CASSLGGSPNQPQHF

V: TRBV2
D: .
J: TRBJ1-4
size: .
DNA: TGTGCCAGCAGTGAGGTACAGTCTAATGAAAAACTGTTTTTT
CDR3: CASSEVQSNEKLFF

V: TRBV27
D: TRBD2
J: TRBJ2-1
size: .
DNA: TGTGCCAGCAGTTTAGGCTCACTAGCGGGAGGGCCTTGGGGCTACAATGAGCAGTTCTTC
CDR3: CASSLGSLAGGPWGYNEQFF

V: TRBV5-6
D: .
J: TRBJ2-7
size: .
DNA: TGTGCCAGCAGCCCTTGGGACCGCTTTTCCTACGAGCAGTACTTC
CDR3: CASSPWDRFSYEQYF

V: TRBV6-6
D: .
J: TRBJ1-1
size: .
DNA: TGTGCCAGCAGTTACGGTGTTTGGAGTGAAGCTTTCTTT
CDR3: CASSYGVWSEAFF

V: TRBV4-2
D: TRBD1
J: TRBJ1-1
size: .
DNA: TGTGCCAGCAGTGTACAGGGGGGAGGCACTGAAGCTTTCTTT
CDR3: CASSVQGGGTEAFF

V: TRBV6-6
D: TRBD2
J: TRBJ2-1
size: .
DNA: TGTGCCAGCACCGACGCGGGACTAGCAAGTGAGCAGTTCTTC
CDR3: CASTDAGLASEQFF

V: TRBV6-5
D: .
J: TRBJ2-1
size: .
DNA: TGTGCCAGCAGTTACTCGGTGGGCGGCAACTACAATGAGCAGTTCTTC
CDR3: CASSYSVGGNYNEQFF

V: TRBV9
D: TRBD2
J: TRBJ2-3
size: .
DNA: TGTGCCAGCAGCTTATCAGGACTAGCGGGATTCACAGATACGCAGTATTTT
CDR3: CASSLSGLAGFTDTQYF

V: TRBV2
D: .
J: TRBJ2-5
size: .
DNA: TGTGCCAGCAGTACAACCCTGGACGCCATCCAAGAGACCCAGTACTTC
CDR3: CASSTTLDAIQETQYF

V: TRBV11-2
D: .
J: TRBJ2-7
size: .
DNA: TGTGCCAGCAGCCCCCGGGACATAGCCTACGAGCAGTACTTC
CDR3: CASSPRDIAYEQYF